A selection of T cell receptor beta chains follows, all from one sample in a study of neurological immune-mediated disorders. Using its own MiXCR run on the 5' RACE reads, TCRdb lists one record per CDR3 protein. The table lists under 85,000 distinct CDR3 sequences, under 13% of them singletons. Sample: PBMCs. The receptors stem from a man aged 35 to 55 in good health. Both conserved end residues are part of each CDR3. A D gene is named only where the DNA matches it firmly. Clone sizes are given selectively: once, few, many, or a class where the clone is expanded.

D,V,J,size,DNA,CDR3
-,TRBV27,TRBJ2-5,many,TGTGCCAGCAGTTCGACAGGGTCGGGGGGGTTCCAAGAGACCCAGTACTTC,CASSSTGSGGFQETQYF
TRBD1,TRBV7-2,TRBJ1-2,-,TGTGCCAGCAGCTACAACAGGGGGTTGGATGGCTACACCTTC,CASSYNRGLDGYTF
TRBD2,TRBV7-3,TRBJ2-2,many,TGTGCCAGCAGCTCGGCCGGGGGGGACACCGGGGAGCTGTTTTTT,CASSSAGGDTGELFF
-,TRBV6-2/TRBV6-3,TRBJ2-4,many,TGTGCCAGCAGTTACAGGGTTCAGGGGCCAAACATTCAGTACTTC,CASSYRVQGPNIQYF
-,TRBV29-1,TRBJ2-1,many,TGCAGCGTTGGTAGGGACCCTACCTCCTACAATGAGCAGTTCTTC,CSVGRDPTSYNEQFF
-,TRBV5-1,TRBJ2-4,many,TGCGCCAGCAGCTCAGTAGGGGTTGGGAACATTCAGTACTTC,CASSSVGVGNIQYF
TRBD2,TRBV4-3,TRBJ2-1,-,TGCGCCAGCAGCCAAGATCGGGCGGGAGGGGCGTTCTTC,CASSQDRAGGAFF
TRBD1,TRBV24-1,TRBJ2-3,many,TGTGCCACCAGTGATTTAGGGACAGGGGGTTCAGATACGCAGTATTTT,CATSDLGTGGSDTQYF
-,TRBV29-1,TRBJ2-2,many,TGCAGCGTCCGGGACTTAGACACCGGGGAGCTGTTTTTT,CSVRDLDTGELFF
TRBD1,TRBV7-2,TRBJ2-2,many,TGTGCCAGCAGCTTGGACAGGGGGCTCACCGGGGAGCTGTTTTTT,CASSLDRGLTGELFF
TRBD2,TRBV7-2,TRBJ2-1,many,TGTGCCAGCAAGAAAGCGGGGGGGTCCTTTACTACTTACAATGAGCAGTTCTTC,CASKKAGGSFTTYNEQFF
-,TRBV20-1,TRBJ2-7,many,TGCAGTGGTGTGGGGGTACACAGGGACTGGACCCAAAACGAGCAGTACTTC,CSGVGVHRDWTQNEQYF
-,TRBV12-3/TRBV12-4,TRBJ2-1,many,TGTGCCAGCAGTCGGTCGTCGGCGGGGTCCTACAATGAGCAGTTCTTC,CASSRSSAGSYNEQFF
-,TRBV18,TRBJ1-1,many,TGTGCCAGCTCACCTCGAATGGACGCTGAAGCTTTCTTT,CASSPRMDAEAFF
TRBD1,TRBV6-5,TRBJ1-1,many,TGTGCCAGCTTTGGAGACAGGGGGCCGGACACTGAAGCTTTCTTT,CASFGDRGPDTEAFF
TRBD1,TRBV6-6,TRBJ2-7,many,TGTGCCAGCATTGGACAGGTTTCCTACGAGCAGTACTTC,CASIGQVSYEQYF
-,TRBV11-3,TRBJ2-5,many,TGTGCCAGCAGCCAGCCGGGGGTTGGGGTGTACCAAGAGACCCAGTACTTC,CASSQPGVGVYQETQYF
-,TRBV3-1,TRBJ1-5,many,TGTGCCAGCAGCCCGGGGGTTGGCAATCAGCCCCAGCATTTT,CASSPGVGNQPQHF
-,TRBV2,TRBJ1-5,-,TGTGCCAGCACAACTCGGGGGGGTGTTCAGCCCCAGCATTTT,CASTTRGGVQPQHF
-,TRBV29-1,TRBJ2-7,many,TGCAGCGTTGGTTCCTTCAGGGCACTCTCCTACGAGCAGTACTTC,CSVGSFRALSYEQYF
-,TRBV5-6,TRBJ2-1,many,TGTGCCAGCAGCTCCGACTCTGCCAGGTCAAGTGAGCAGTTCTTC,CASSSDSARSSEQFF
-,TRBV20-1,TRBJ1-2,many,TGCAGTGCTACCCCCGGGACGAGACAGGTCGGCGGCTACACCTTC,CSATPGTRQVGGYTF
-,TRBV11-2,TRBJ2-3,many,TGTGCCAGCAGCGAAAGACTATCATACACAGATACGCAGTATTTT,CASSERLSYTDTQYF
-,TRBV9,TRBJ2-1,-,TGTGCCAGCAGCCCGAGGCCAGGACTGAACGACAATGAGCAGTTCTTC,CASSPRPGLNDNEQFF
-,TRBV20-1,TRBJ2-7,many,TGCAGTGCTACGGCGGGCAGGGGGGGTTACGAGCAGTACTTC,CSATAGRGGYEQYF
TRBD1,TRBV6-2/TRBV6-3,TRBJ1-3,many,TGTGCCAGCACCCTCCAGGGACAGGGCTACTCTGGAAACACCATATATTTT,CASTLQGQGYSGNTIYF
TRBD1,TRBV3-1,TRBJ1-4,many,TGTGCCAGCTCCTCACTCGTTACGGGACAGGGTTATGAAAAACTGTTTTTT,CASSSLVTGQGYEKLFF
TRBD2,TRBV27,TRBJ2-5,many,TGTGCCAGCAGTACTAGAGCGGGAGGGGGAGGGACCCAGTACTTC,CASSTRAGGGGTQYF
-,TRBV11-2,TRBJ2-7,many,TGTGCCAGCAGTCAGAGTCAGGGGATCTTCTACGAGCAGTACTTC,CASSQSQGIFYEQYF
-,TRBV5-1,TRBJ1-1,many,TGCGCCAGCAGCTTGAGCGGTGGGGAAGGAGCTTTCTTT,CASSLSGGEGAFF
-,TRBV5-1,TRBJ2-1,many,TGCGCCAGCAGCCCCCAGGGTATACGAGGAGGTGAGCAGTTCTTC,CASSPQGIRGGEQFF
-,TRBV28,TRBJ2-3,many,TGTGCCAGCATCTCCTCGGGACTTTATAGCACAGATACGCAGTATTTT,CASISSGLYSTDTQYF
TRBD2,TRBV20-1,TRBJ2-7,many,TGCAGTGCTATAACTAGCGGGGATAACGAGCAGTACTTC,CSAITSGDNEQYF
TRBD2,TRBV5-1,TRBJ2-5,-,TGCACCAGCAGCGCCCCGGGACTAGCGGGGGGTCGCGACCAAGAGACCCAGAACTTC,CTSSAPGLAGGRDQETQNF
-,TRBV18,TRBJ2-3,many,TGTGCCAGCTTTCCCTCGTTGGGTTCAGATACGCAGTATTTT,CASFPSLGSDTQYF
-,TRBV18,TRBJ2-1,many,TGTGCCAGCTCGCGGGACTCCGAGGAGCAGTTCTTC,CASSRDSEEQFF
-,TRBV29-1,TRBJ2-7,many,TGCAGCGTCCTGGACGGCGCCAGGCGTTACGAGCAGTACTTC,CSVLDGARRYEQYF
TRBD1,TRBV5-1,TRBJ1-4,many,TGCGCCAGCAGTTCGGAGGGACAGCTTAATGAAAAACTGTTTTTT,CASSSEGQLNEKLFF
TRBD2,TRBV5-7,TRBJ2-3,-,TGTGCCAGCAGCTTGGGCTCTAGCGGGAGGCTCCATCGGAGCACAGATACGCAGTATTTT,CASSLGSSGRLHRSTDTQYF
TRBD2,TRBV7-2,TRBJ2-7,many,TGTGCCAGCAGCTTAGGATCCCGGTTGGGACTAGCCGGCGAGCAGTACTTC,CASSLGSRLGLAGEQYF
TRBD1,TRBV6-5,TRBJ2-7,many,TGTGCCAGCAGCCGGGCTCCTGACAGGGGTAACGAGCAGTACTTC,CASSRAPDRGNEQYF
TRBD1,TRBV5-6,TRBJ1-5,many,TGTGCCAGCAGCCCGGGACAGGGTTATCAGCCCCAGCATTTT,CASSPGQGYQPQHF
TRBD2,TRBV3-1,TRBJ2-7,many,TGTGCCAGCAGCTCTACAAACCCTAGCGGAGATCCCTACGAGCAGTACTTC,CASSSTNPSGDPYEQYF
-,TRBV15,TRBJ2-7,once,TGTGCCACCAGAGGAGAGCAACAGGGTGGGGGCTACGAGCAGTACTTC,CATRGEQQGGGYEQYF